The next 26 T cell receptor beta chains were all read from a single sample in a study of T-cell memory formation after mild COVID-19. TCRdb redid the calling of the 5' RACE reads with MiXCR, one entry per CDR3 protein. The data show tens of thousands of distinct CDR3 sequences, 15% to 20% seen once. Sequencing was performed on PBMCs or a T cell subset sorted from them (not recorded which). The receptors shown here come from an adult who had mild COVID-19 (a few samples of this study predate the infection). Cell type and time point are not known.

The V and J genes are TRBV27 and TRBJ1-4, with D perhaps TRBD1 (5 bases). The germline CDR1 and CDR2 sequences are MNHEY and SMNVEV (reference sequence). V lost 6 bases to trimming and J lost 10 bases, with 15 bases between them. The CDR3 is 13 amino acids. CDR3 residues: CASSPGTWGKLFF. CDR3 DNA: TGTGCCAGCAGCCCCGGGACTTGGGGAAAACTGTTTTTT.

This clonotype was recorded at least ten times. The rearrangement links TRBV5-1 to TRBJ2-1; the D gene is possibly TRBD2 (7 bases). The germline gives CDR1 SGHRS, CDR2 YFSETQ. V was pared by 0 bases and J by 7 bases, with 14 bases between. This CDR3 has 15 amino acids. The CDR3 spells CASSLDGGRGNEQFF. The CDR3 DNA sequence: TGCGCCAGCAGCTTGGACGGGGGGCGAGGGAATGAGCAGTTCTTC.

This clonotype was counted ten times or more. The chain couples TRBV12-3 or TRBV12-4 to TRBJ1-5; TRBD1 aligns across 9 bases. V lost 5 bases, J lost 7 bases, and 12 bases stayed unmatched. CDR3 size: 16 residues. This CDR3 reads CASSDERYRGRQPQHF. The CDR3 coding sequence is TGTGCCAGCAGTGATGAAAGATACAGGGGGCGACAGCCCCAGCATTTT.

The sample holds many counts of this clonotype. This chain uses TRBV12-3 or TRBV12-4 with TRBJ2-3, with 13 bases lining up with TRBD2. The CDR3 is made up of 15 amino acids. Unmatched junction bases numbered 7, after V lost 5 bases and J lost 8 bases. In DNA, the CDR3 is TGTGCCAGCAGTCCCACTAGCGGGGGGGCTGGTACGCAGTATTTT. Its protein is CASSPTSGGAGTQYF.

This clonotype was counted many times. V gene TRBV6-5 combines with J gene TRBJ2-5; D is perhaps TRBD1 (6 bases). The CDR3 has 15 amino acids. Per the germline V gene, CDR1 is MNHEY and CDR2 is SVGAGI. V was pared by 6 bases and J by 0 bases, with 14 bases between. CDR3 protein: CASRAQGGYQETQYF. The DNA for the CDR3 is TGTGCCAGCAGGGCACAGGGTGGGTACCAAGAGACCCAGTACTTC.

In this sample, this clonotype turned up many times. V and J are TRBV7-2 and TRBJ2-4; D is perhaps TRBD2 (6 bases). The V end was cut by 1 base, the J end by 1 base, with 11 bases between. The CDR3 has 16 residues. Germline CDR1 SGHTA, CDR2 FQGNSA. DNA for the CDR3: TGTGCCAGCAGCTTAGATTTAGGAGGGGCCAAAAACATTCAGTACTTC. Protein: CASSLDLGGAKNIQYF.

Many counts were recorded for this clonotype. This sequence joins TRBV6-5 and TRBJ2-7; 7 nucleotides line up with TRBD2. Germline CDR1 MNHEY, CDR2 SVGAGI. The CDR3 is 16 amino acids. The trim removed 2 bases at V and 4 bases at J, leaving 11 bases unmatched. As DNA, the CDR3 is TGTGCCAGCAGTTACGGGGGGGGGAGGCTCATATACGAGCAGTACTTC. The encoded protein is CASSYGGGRLIYEQYF.

This clonotype was seen ten or more times. The chain recombines TRBV7-3 with TRBJ1-2; no firm D call. The CDR3 has 16 residues. Germline-derived CDR1 and CDR2 are SGHTA and FQGTGA. V lost 5 bases to trimming and J lost 8 bases, with 24 bases between them. DNA for the CDR3: TGTGCCAGCAGCGGCGTCCCGGGTACAAGATCGGGAGGCTACACCTTC. Protein: CASSGVPGTRSGGYTF.

V and J are TRBV2 and TRBJ1-2, with 9 bases fitting TRBD1. Per the germline V gene, CDR1 is SNHLY and CDR2 is FYNNEI. V lost 5 bases and J lost 7; bases outside the gene matches: 5. This CDR3 spans 13 amino acids. The chain's CDR3 is CASSLQGAPGYTF. Written as DNA, the CDR3 is TGTGCCAGCAGTTTACAGGGGGCGCCTGGCTACACCTTC.

This clonotype was detected only a few times. The V call is TRBV28, the J call TRBJ1-3; 7 bases are shared with TRBD1. The CDR3 runs 14 residues. The V and J ends lost 5 bases and 3 bases, in that order; junction bases with no gene match: 4. Germline V lookup: CDR1 MDHEN, CDR2 SYDVKM. The CDR3 is CASSLGGDGNTIYF. The CDR3 DNA reads as TGTGCCAGCAGTCTAGGGGGCGATGGAAACACCATATATTTT.

This clonotype was observed at least ten times. This chain connects TRBV7-2 to TRBJ2-3; possible D gene TRBD2, 6 bases. The CDR3 has 15 amino acids. Germline V gene lookup returns CDR1 SGHTA and CDR2 FQGNSA. The ends were cut back, 7 bases at V and 3 bases at J, with 17 bases in the middle. CDR3 sequence reads: CASTPAASVTDTQYF. The CDR3 DNA is TGTGCCAGCACCCCGGCGGCTAGCGTTACAGATACGCAGTATTTT.

This clonotype has a count of ten or more. V usage is TRBV5-1 and J usage is TRBJ1-6; 7 bases map to TRBD1. The CDR3 covers 19 residues. The V gene end was trimmed by 2 bases and the J gene end by 5 bases; junction bases not matched to a gene: 16. Germline assignment: CDR1 SGHRS and CDR2 YFSETQ. The CDR3 region has the DNA TGCGCCAGCAGCTTCCACGACAGGGTAAACCCAACGAATAATTCACCCCTCCACTTT. The encoded protein is CASSFHDRVNPTNNSPLHF.

This clonotype was found a few times. V is TRBV19 and J is TRBJ2-1, with 11 bases lining up with TRBD2. This CDR3 is 17 amino acids long. The germline V gene encodes CDR1 LNHDA and CDR2 SQIVND (reference sequence). V trimming: 4 bases; J trimming: 6 bases; junction bases outside the gene matches: 11. The CDR3 sequence is CASSSPPGLAAPNEQFF. CDR3 sequence (DNA): TGTGCCAGTAGTAGCCCGCCGGGACTAGCGGCCCCCAATGAGCAGTTCTTC.

This clonotype was counted at least ten times. The rearrangement links TRBV20-1 to TRBJ2-4; D is perhaps TRBD2 (6 bases). Per the germline V gene, CDR1 is DFQATT and CDR2 is SNEGSKA (reference sequence). This CDR3 comprises 12 residues. Trimming took 7 bases from V and 4 from J, leaving 11 bases between them. CDR3 residues: CSGLGGKNIQYF. CDR3 in DNA: TGCAGTGGTCTCGGGGGAAAAAACATTCAGTACTTC.

In its sample, this clonotype was seen many times. The chain combines TRBV7-2 with TRBJ2-7, with no clear D. The CDR3 has 13 residues. V shed 3 bases and J shed 7 bases, with 13 bases lying between them. The germline V gene has CDR1 SGHTA and CDR2 FQGNSA. The CDR3 loop reads CASSLGLIREQYF. CDR3 DNA: TGTGCCAGCAGCTTGGGCCTTATCAGGGAGCAGTACTTC.

The chain carries TRBV5-1 and TRBJ1-1, with 10 nucleotides matching TRBD1. The ends lost 2 bases at V and 5 bases at J; junction bases unmatched: 9. This CDR3 has 16 amino acids. The germline gives CDR1 SGHRS, CDR2 YFSETQ. The CDR3 nucleotides are TGCGCCAGCAGCTTACCACGGACAGGGGGATGGACTGAAGCTTTCTTT. This encodes CASSLPRTGGWTEAFF. The full variable domain, its missing parts supplied by reference TRBV5-1 and TRBJ1-1, is KAGVTQTPRYLIKTRGQQVTLSCSPISGHRSVSWYQQTPGQGLQFLFEYFSETQRNKGNFPGRFSGRQFSNSRSEMNVSTLELGDSALYLCASSLPRTGGWTEAFFGQGTRLTVV.

V and J are TRBV6-2 or TRBV6-3 and TRBJ1-4; tentatively, D is TRBD1 (5 bases). CDR1 MNHEY and CDR2 SVGEGT come from the germline V gene. V dropped 6 bases and J dropped 6 bases, with 11 bases sitting between them. CDR3 length: 13 amino acids. CDR3 DNA sequence: TGTGCCAGCAGCTCCGGGACCTATGAAAAACTGTTTTTT. This sequence encodes CASSSGTYEKLFF.

This clonotype was counted ten times or more. CDR3 in amino acids: CSARDRNSNQPQHF. The CDR3, as DNA: TGCAGTGCTAGGGACAGGAATAGCAATCAGCCCCAGCATTTT. V and J are TRBV20-1 and TRBJ1-5, with 7 bases matching TRBD1. The length of the CDR3 is 14 residues. The junction had 2 bases not matched to a gene; V was cut back by 3 bases and J by 0 bases. Germline CDR1 is DFQATT and CDR2 is SNEGSKA (reference sequence).

This clonotype has a count of ten or more. J is TRBJ2-3 and V is TRBV19; no reliable D call. Germline CDR1 LNHDA, CDR2 SQIVND (reference sequence). The CDR3 runs to 15 residues. Trimming removed 3 bases from V and 0 bases from J, with 10 bases in between. CDR3 loop: CASSMWQTSTDTQYF. In DNA, the CDR3 is TGTGCCAGTAGTATGTGGCAAACAAGCACAGATACGCAGTATTTT.

This clonotype appeared many times. The rearrangement uses TRBV7-3 and TRBJ2-3; D ambiguous. Germline CDR1 and CDR2: SGHTA and FQGTGA. CDR3 length equals 13 residues. Trimming took off 6 bases at V and 0 bases at J, with 7 bases between the two ends. For the CDR3, the DNA is TGTGCCAGCAGTGGGGTGAGCACAGATACGCAGTATTTT. It yields the protein CASSGVSTDTQYF.

This clonotype was found many times. V is TRBV9 and J is TRBJ2-3, with 7 bases lining up with TRBD2. CDR1 is SGDLS and CDR2 is YYNGEE in the germline V gene. V lost 4 bases, J lost 2 bases, and 10 bases stayed unmatched. The CDR3 has 16 amino acids. CDR3 in DNA: TGTGCCAGCAGCCGGAGTGGGGCGGGAGCCACAGATACGCAGTATTTT. It encodes CASSRSGAGATDTQYF.

This clonotype appeared many times. Here the CDR3 DNA reads TGTGCCAGCTCACCGACCCGACAGGGCTCCGAGCAGTACTTC. Protein: CASSPTRQGSEQYF. J is TRBJ2-7 and V is TRBV18, with 7 bases lining up with TRBD1. The CDR3 totals 14 residues. Germline CDR1 reads KGHSH; CDR2 reads LQKENI. V gave up 3 bases and J gave up 6 bases; unmatched junction bases: 8.

The chain couples TRBV7-2 to TRBJ2-7; the match to TRBD2 covers 7 bases. The CDR3 spans 16 residues. The J segment lost 1 base and the V segment lost 4 bases, leaving 10 bases of the junction unmatched. In germline, CDR1 is SGHTA, CDR2 FQGNSA. CDR3 nucleotides: TGTGCCAGCAGCTGGCGGCGCGGGGGAGAGTCCTACGAGCAGTACTTC. It translates to CASSWRRGGESYEQYF.

This clonotype was picked up many times. The rearrangement links TRBV20-1 to TRBJ2-1, with a possible D match to TRBD2 (6 bases). The CDR3 has 11 residues. CDR1 and CDR2 (germline): DFQATT, SNEGSKA (reference sequence). For the CDR3, the DNA is TGCATCCCCCGGCGGGGTAATGAGCAGTTCTTC. Its protein product is CIPRRGNEQFF.

This clonotype was counted many times. The rearrangement links TRBV7-8 to TRBJ1-1; perhaps TRBD1 as D (6 bases). Between the trimmed V and J ends, which lost 1 base and 4 bases, there was a span of 25 bases. CDR3 length equals 19 residues. Germline values: CDR1 SGHVS, CDR2 FQNEAQ. The CDR3 coding sequence is TGTGCCAGCAGCTTAGGTCTCCGGGGGCCACCCCGGCGAGGCACTGAAGCTTTCTTT. It translates to CASSLGLRGPPRRGTEAFF.

Many counts were recorded for this clonotype. The V call is TRBV6-5, the J call TRBJ2-3, with no clear D. Germline CDR1 MNHEY, CDR2 SVGAGI. Trimming removed 2 bases from V and 6 bases from J, with 3 bases in between. The CDR3 is 11 residues long. CDR3 nucleotides: TGTGCCAGCAGTTACATGGATACGCAGTATTTT. Encoded protein: CASSYMDTQYF.